This TCR beta chain was observed in a study of monozygotic twins with inflammatory bowel disease. The study, taken as a whole, reports: Clonotypes shared with others were fewer in IBD patients than in healthy twins, especially with disease activity.

TCRdb reprocessed the 5' RACE reads and reports one entry per CDR3 protein, with no DNA. In total, the table holds 350,000 to 550,000 distinct CDR3 sequences. A note on this clonotype: Its specificity is not known.

This clonotype was obtained from a human donor with ulcerative colitis or Crohn's disease, or a healthy co-twin of an affected twin (not recorded which). Source material: blood.

Here the CDR3 reads CASSVQMGLAGGTTDTQYF. This chain uses TRBV12-3 or TRBV12-4 with TRBJ2-3; the D gene TCRdb calls, TRBD2, cannot be checked with no DNA. This CDR3 has 19 residues.